This T cell receptor (beta chain) was retrieved from a study of a mutant IDH1 vaccine in newly diagnosed glioma. Study at large: Patients received vaccination from 4-6 weeks after radiotherapy alone, or with temozolomide cycles. Among treated patients, around 62% were male and around 40% female, and mean age was around 40 years.

Described time point: week 35, safety follow-up. One vaccine dose held 300 ug of mutant IDH1 20-mer peptide and came with topical imiquimod. In weeks 1, 3, 5, 7, 11, 15, 19 and 23, patients were immunized, eight times in all. With regard to this clone: Its target is not known.

Sequencing used immunoSEQ multiplex PCR; TCRdb keeps in-frame clones, though not all of them. This sample has tens of thousands of clones, with around 84% found just once. Study outcomes and limitations: Immune responses induced by vaccination arose in just under 95% of the patients.

Trimming pared 1 base from V and 3 bases from J, leaving 11 bases between. Germline loops: CDR1 LGHNA, CDR2 YSLEER. CDR3 length: 15 amino acids. The rearrangement links TRBV4-3 to TRBJ2-3; D unresolved. Sequencing was performed on PBMCs, taken from a glioma patient whose treatment included an IDH1 peptide vaccine. The source is a man aged 30 to 39 with glioma. CDR3 sequence (DNA): TGCGCCAGCAGCCAAGGGGTCGGGTCGACAGATACGCAGTATTTT. Protein sequence: CASSQGVGSTDTQYF.